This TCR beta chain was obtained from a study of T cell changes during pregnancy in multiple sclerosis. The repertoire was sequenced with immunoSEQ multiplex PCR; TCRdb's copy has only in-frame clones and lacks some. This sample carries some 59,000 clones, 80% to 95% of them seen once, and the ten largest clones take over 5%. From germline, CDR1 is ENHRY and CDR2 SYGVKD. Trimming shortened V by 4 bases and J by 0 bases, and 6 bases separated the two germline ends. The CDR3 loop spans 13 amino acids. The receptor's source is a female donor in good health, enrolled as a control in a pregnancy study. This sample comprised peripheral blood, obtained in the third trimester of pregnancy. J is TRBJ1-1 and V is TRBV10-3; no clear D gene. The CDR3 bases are TGTGCCATCAGTGCTGGCTTGAACACTGAAGCTTTCTTT. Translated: CAISAGLNTEAFF.